Presented here are 5 T cell receptor beta chains from one specimen sequenced in a study of blood T cell repertoires in COVID-19. Only in-frame clones appear in the TCRdb table, and some are missing; sequencing was by immunoSEQ multiplex PCR. The sample holds over 150,000 clones, roughly 88% seen once. Sequenced sample: peripheral blood. The origin of the receptors is a man in his fifties or sixties with COVID-19, enrolled during active disease.

This clone was seen just once. The chain employs TRBV29-1 and TRBJ1-1; tentative D call: TRBD1 (5 bases). Germline V lookup: CDR1 SQVTM, CDR2 ANQGSEA. This CDR3 has 13 residues. The germline V and J ends were trimmed by 6 bases and 0 bases, with 11 bases remaining between them. The CDR3 loop reads CSVGQTVNTEAFF. CDR3 nucleotide sequence: TGCAGCGTAGGTCAGACAGTGAACACTGAAGCTTTCTTT.

The count of this clone is one. This CDR3 is CASSFVTGPPYEQYF. The CDR3 bases are TGTGCCAGCAGTTTCGTGACAGGACCTCCGTACGAGCAGTACTTC. The chain carries TRBV27 and TRBJ2-7; D perhaps matches TRBD1 (6 bases). The germline CDR1 and CDR2 sequences are MNHEY and SMNVEV (reference sequence). The length of the CDR3 is 15 residues. Trimming stripped 3 bases from V and 4 bases from J, with 16 bases between.

V usage is TRBV5-1 and J usage is TRBJ1-1; D is unresolved. The V end lost 7 bases, the J end lost 4 bases, and 11 bases lay between the germline ends. The V gene's germline CDR1 is SGHRS and CDR2 YFSETQ. The CDR3 is 12 amino acids. Here the CDR3 reads CASLEVRTEAFF. CDR3 nucleotide sequence: TGCGCCAGCTTGGAGGTGCGCACTGAAGCTTTCTTT.

This clone occurred once. V and J are TRBV24-1 and TRBJ1-4; possibly TRBD1 for D (6 bases). The CDR3 is 14 residues long. The V gene lost 2 bases and the J gene lost 6 bases, with 9 bases spanning the gap. CDR1 KGHDR and CDR2 SFDVKD come from the germline V gene. CDR3 sequence reads: CATSDSGTYEKLFF. CDR3 DNA sequence: TGTGCCACCAGTGATTCGGGGACATATGAAAAACTGTTTTTT.

The gene calls are TRBV24-1 and TRBJ2-7; D not certain. The CDR3 is made up of 14 amino acids. Germline assignment: CDR1 KGHDR and CDR2 SFDVKD. V was trimmed by 4 bases and J by 1 base, leaving 10 bases between them. CDR3 coding DNA: TGTGCCACCAGTGACCACATAAAGTCCTACGAGCAGTACTTC. It specifies CATSDHIKSYEQYF.